This T cell receptor beta chain was sequenced for a study of spatial heterogeneity in lung cancer. The wider study: More beta-chain than alpha-chain sequences were consistently detected. Raw reads contained each unique TCR and UMI combination more than ten times on average. Findings and caveats of the study: Expanded tumor TCRs that were ubiquitous appeared in blood more at resection than follow-up.

Time point defined: sample taken at primary tumor resection. From tumor, nontumor lung or frozen PBMC, whole RNA was taken unsorted for sequencing. There were roughly 72 donors, all of them untreated patients with early-stage non-small cell lung cancer. The sample holds many counts of this clonotype. Its specificity is not known. The germline V and J ends were trimmed by 2 bases and 0 bases, with 7 bases remaining between them. CDR1 and CDR2 from the germline V gene are MDHEN and SYDVKM. The CDR3 sequence is 14 residues long. Using its own MiXCR run on the 5' RACE reads, TCRdb lists one record per CDR3 protein. The repertoire holds roughly 39,000 distinct CDR3 sequences, with 5.8% as singletons.

The chain carries TRBV28 and TRBJ1-1; no clear D gene. The receptor was derived from a male donor with early-stage non-small cell lung cancer. Sequenced material: PBMCs, taken at surgery. CDR3 in DNA: TGTGCCAGCAGTTTACCCAGGATGAACACTGAAGCTTTCTTT. As protein: CASSLPRMNTEAFF.